This T cell receptor (beta chain) was sequenced during a study of T cells in Graves' hyperthyroidism and ophthalmopathy. Overall study context: Peripheral blood collection took place at initial diagnosis, before any treatment.

This CDR3 has 14 amino acids. V gave up 0 bases and J gave up 7 bases, with 10 bases separating them. Germline loops: CDR1 WSHSY, CDR2 SAAADI. It was RNA transcripts that yielded the amplified TCR beta CDR3 regions. An initial round of RT-PCR targeting the TCR CDR3 relied on the HTBI primer set. TCRdb reprocessed the multiplex PCR reads with MiXCR, giving one entry per CDR3 protein. The profile covers 650,000 to 750,000 distinct CDR3 sequences, with around 13% appearing a single time and more than 8.5% taken by the ten largest. In its sample, this clonotype was seen many times. Antigen unknown. The hyperthyroidism patients had all been newly diagnosed, and their disease duration was under 2 months. Their ages ranged from 18 to 65 years. The diagnoses drew upon clinical symptoms, serum thyroxine and TRAb, thyroid ultrasound and orbital computed tomography. Study-wide results and caveats: The model made its ophthalmopathy prediction, and onset followed a median approximately 6 months later.

V is TRBV10-2 and J is TRBJ1-5; possible D gene TRBD1, 5 bases. Sequences were obtained from blood. The receptor's source is a woman younger than 35 with Graves' hyperthyroidism. CDR3 sequence reads: CASSESSGEQPQHF. Here the CDR3 DNA reads TGCGCCAGCAGTGAGTCCTCGGGGGAGCAGCCCCAGCATTTT.